Described below is a single TCR beta chain sequence and its context. No cognate antigen has been identified for it. The junction departs from germline at one end; a sequencing error may be responsible. To be selected, patients needed enough residual fresh-frozen tumor tissue and more than two years of available survival data. Although molecular status otherwise differed among the glioblastoma patients, no patient had an isocitrate dehydrogenase mutation. PBMC collection took place before vaccination, two weeks after the third vaccination, and at tumor progression if progression occurred. The Qiagen DNeasy Blood extraction Kit was used for extraction of genomic DNA. These data originate in a study of glioma-infiltrating T cells after dendritic cell vaccination (TCRdb year 2016). Study-level background: Of the approximately 15 glioblastoma patients in the cohort, all drawn from Phase I and II dendritic cell vaccination trials, 9 were newly diagnosed and 6 had recurrent disease. Between the early 2000s and the early 2010s, the patients were given dendritic cell vaccination pulsed with autologous tumor lysate. The vaccine consisted of monocyte-derived dendritic cells cultured approximately seven days with IL-4 and GM-CSF, then pulsed overnight with autologous tumor lysate. Patients received three intradermal dendritic cell vaccine injections at biweekly intervals in the arm below the axilla. In glioblastoma patients vaccinated with dendritic cells, deep sequencing of TCR beta CDR3 regions served to measure tumor-infiltrating lymphocyte content and to compare repertoires between tumor and blood. Survival after dendritic cell vaccination was correlated with TCR sequencing metrics such as TIL content and the overlap between tumor and blood repertoires.

The full study reports these points: After dendritic cell vaccination, a higher estimated pretreatment TIL content predicted longer time to progression and longer overall survival. The TCR overlap response model with three groups was called speculative and said to need prospective validation. The cohort was small and heterogeneous, with few patients having full blood and tumor sets and even fewer initial-recurrent tumor pairs. TCR clonality showed no direct relationship with survival, which suggests that a diverse polyclonal response may be important.

CDR1 SGHRS and CDR2 YFSETQ are derived from the germline V gene. From its cysteine to its phenylalanine, the CDR3 spans 15 amino acids. Only CDR3 DNA remains: 45 bases, in frame from the first base. Using the immunoSEQ assay, TCRB CDR3 regions were amplified from approximately 2 micrograms of genomic DNA, or from all available DNA when less than that was on hand. The multiplex PCR relied on 60 forward primers for TCR V beta segments and 13 reverse primers for J beta segments. Synthetic control templates were spiked into each sample at limiting dilution to estimate reads per starting template. The Illumina HiSeq System generated 87 bp sequencing reads. Per the source publication's procedure: PCR and sequencing errors were removed by merging closely related sequences with a nearest neighbor algorithm. TCR overlap was measured as the percentage of unique tumor TCR beta sequences that were also present in the peripheral blood of the same patient. The table comes from immuneACCESS by way of TCRdb, which keeps in-frame sequences with V and J called. Part of the clones is missing from these tables; in studies checked, under half for an unresolved V gene and the rest for unknown reasons. V and J calls and clone size are those listed in that table; D and trimming were worked out from the DNA. In this sample the table shows tens of thousands of clones, about four fifths of which occur a single time. Together, the top ten hold roughly 2.2% of the sample.

Here the chain combines TRBV5-1 and TRBJ2-2, with 8 junctional bases fitting TRBD2. The material sequenced was blood, taken before dendritic cell vaccination. The receptor's source is a human donor with glioblastoma. DNA sequence: TGCGCCAGCAGCTTGGGCGGGAGGAACGCCGGGGAGCTGTTTTTT. This encodes CASSLGGRNAGELFF.